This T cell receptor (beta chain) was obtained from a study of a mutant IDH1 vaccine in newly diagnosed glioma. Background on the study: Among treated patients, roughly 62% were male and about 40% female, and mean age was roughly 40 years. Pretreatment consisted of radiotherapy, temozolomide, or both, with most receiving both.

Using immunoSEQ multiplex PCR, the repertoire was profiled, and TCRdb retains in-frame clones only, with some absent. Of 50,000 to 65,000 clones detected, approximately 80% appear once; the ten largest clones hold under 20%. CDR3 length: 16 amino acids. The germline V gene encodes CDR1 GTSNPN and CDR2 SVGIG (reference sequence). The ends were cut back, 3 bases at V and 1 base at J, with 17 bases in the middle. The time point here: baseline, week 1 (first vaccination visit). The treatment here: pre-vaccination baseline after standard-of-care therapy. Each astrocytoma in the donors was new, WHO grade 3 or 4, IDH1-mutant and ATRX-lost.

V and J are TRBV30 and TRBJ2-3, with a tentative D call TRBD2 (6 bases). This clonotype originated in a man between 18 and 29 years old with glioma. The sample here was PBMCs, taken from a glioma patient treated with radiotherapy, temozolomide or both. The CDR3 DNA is TGTGCCTGGAGCCGAAGCGGAGGGTTTCGCACAGATACGCAGTATTTT. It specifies CAWSRSGGFRTDTQYF. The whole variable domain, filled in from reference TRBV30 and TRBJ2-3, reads SQTIHQWPATLVQPVGSPLSLECTVEGTSNPNLYWYRQAAGRGLQLLFYSVGIGQISSEVPQNLSASRPQDRQFILSSKKLLLSDSGFYLCAWSRSGGFRTDTQYFGPGTRLTVL.